The rows below give T cell receptor beta chains drawn from one sample of a study of post-analysis software for immune sequencing data. TCRdb redid the calling of the PCR reads with MiXCR, one entry per CDR3 protein. Among roughly 600,000 distinct CDR3 sequences listed, around 44% were seen once. Material for sequencing was blood. These receptors all come from a girl between 10 and 17 years old with multiple sclerosis. Both conserved end residues are part of each CDR3. A D gene is named only where the DNA matches it firmly. Rows give clone size only sometimes, using once, few, many, or a class for an expanded clone.

j_call | clone_size | d_call | v_call | cdr3_aa | cdr3_nt
TRBJ2-1 | - | TRBD2 | TRBV30 | CAWSVLAVYNEQFF | TGTGCCTGGAGTGTACTAGCGGTGTACAATGAGCAGTTCTTC
TRBJ2-1 | - | - | TRBV7-9 | CASSKGRNNEQFF | TGTGCCAGCAGTAAGGGCCGGAACAATGAGCAGTTCTTC
TRBJ2-1 | - | - | TRBV7-9 | CASSLNSANNEQFF | TGTGCCAGCAGCTTAAATTCGGCGAACAATGAGCAGTTCTTC
TRBJ1-1 | - | - | TRBV7-6 | CASSLGGGLDTEAFF | TGTGCCAGCAGCTTAGGCGGGGGGCTCGACACTGAAGCTTTCTTT
TRBJ2-3 | - | TRBD2 | TRBV5-1 | CASSLTSGAEDTQYF | TGCGCCAGCAGCTTGACTAGCGGGGCGGAAGATACGCAGTATTTT
TRBJ1-1 | - | - | TRBV20-1 | CSAKRGMNTEAFF | TGCAGTGCTAAGAGGGGGATGAACACTGAAGCTTTCTTT
TRBJ1-6 | - | TRBD1 | TRBV12-3/TRBV12-4 | CASSTGTGSSPLHF | TGTGCCAGCAGCACCGGGACAGGGAGTTCACCCCTCCACTTT
TRBJ2-1 | - | - | TRBV6-6 | CASTDTPEAYNEQFF | TGTGCCAGCACCGATACACCCGAAGCGTACAATGAGCAGTTCTTC
TRBJ1-2 | - | - | TRBV5-1 | CASSLGNRGANYTF | TGCGCCAGCAGCTTGGGTAATCGTGGTGCCAACTACACCTTC
TRBJ1-2 | - | - | TRBV20-1 | CSARDLSGAYGYTF | TGCAGTGCTAGAGATTTATCGGGAGCCTATGGCTACACCTTC
TRBJ2-1 | few | - | TRBV7-6 | CASSRGRGENEQFF | TGTGCCAGCAGCCGAGGCAGGGGCGAGAATGAGCAGTTCTTC
TRBJ2-5 | few | - | TRBV13 | CASSLGTSETQYF | TGTGCCAGCAGCTTAGGGACTTCGGAGACCCAGTACTTC
TRBJ2-7 | - | - | TRBV7-9 | CASSLQVRASYEQYF | TGTGCCAGCAGCTTACAGGTCCGCGCATCCTACGAGCAGTACTTC
TRBJ1-2 | - | - | TRBV20-1 | CSASVRAVGYTF | TGCAGTGCTAGTGTCAGGGCAGTAGGCTACACCTTC
TRBJ2-3 | - | TRBD2 | TRBV7-9 | CASSYSGTNTDTQYF | TGTGCCAGCAGCTATTCCGGGACTAACACAGATACGCAGTATTTT
TRBJ2-1 | - | TRBD2 | TRBV3-1 | CASSQDFSGRVNNEQFF | TGTGCCAGCAGCCAAGATTTTAGCGGGAGGGTAAACAATGAGCAGTTCTTC
TRBJ2-7 | - | TRBD1 | TRBV12-3/TRBV12-4 | CASSWGTATYEQYF | TGTGCCAGCAGTTGGGGGACAGCAACCTACGAGCAGTACTTC
TRBJ1-4 | - | - | TRBV7-9 | CASSFRPGTNEKLFF | TGTGCCAGCAGCTTTAGACCAGGGACTAATGAAAAACTGTTTTTT
TRBJ2-3 | - | - | TRBV13 | CASSDRMGDTDTQYF | TGTGCCAGCAGCGATAGAATGGGGGACACAGATACGCAGTATTTT
TRBJ2-1 | few | TRBD1 | TRBV6-6 | CASKRQGDEQFF | TGTGCCAGCAAACGACAGGGCGATGAGCAGTTCTTC
TRBJ1-1 | - | - | TRBV4-1 | CASSQDARANTEAFF | TGCGCCAGCAGCCAAGATGCCAGGGCGAACACTGAAGCTTTCTTT
TRBJ2-3 | - | TRBD2 | TRBV20-1 | CSARGLPTDTQYF | TGCAGTGCTAGGGGACTACCCACAGATACGCAGTATTTT
TRBJ2-7 | - | - | TRBV9 | CASSVSYSSYEQYF | TGTGCCAGCAGCGTATCCTACAGCTCCTACGAGCAGTACTTC
TRBJ2-1 | few | - | TRBV7-9 | CASSFTRGQIDEQFF | TGTGCCAGCAGCTTCACCCGGGGGCAAATCGATGAGCAGTTCTTC
TRBJ2-7 | - | - | TRBV5-6 | CASRQWGRTYEQYF | TGTGCCAGCCGCCAATGGGGCCGTACCTACGAGCAGTACTTC
TRBJ2-7 | few | - | TRBV5-1 | CASSLEPGFYEQYF | TGCGCCAGCAGCTTGGAGCCAGGGTTCTACGAGCAGTACTTC
TRBJ1-2 | - | - | TRBV9 | CASRGHGTYGYTF | TGTGCCAGCAGGGGCCACGGGACCTATGGCTACACCTTC
TRBJ2-3 | - | - | TRBV10-3 | CATRPGANSQYTDTQYF | TGTGCCACCCGACCAGGGGCAAATAGTCAATACACAGATACGCAGTATTTT
TRBJ2-1 | few | TRBD1 | TRBV12-3/TRBV12-4 | CASSPRQGSYNEQFF | TGTGCCAGCAGTCCACGACAGGGCTCCTACAATGAGCAGTTCTTC
TRBJ2-3 | - | TRBD2 | TRBV7-9 | CASRPTSGASTDTQYF | TGTGCCAGCAGACCGACTAGCGGAGCCTCCACAGATACGCAGTATTTT
TRBJ2-5 | - | - | TRBV5-1 | CASNDPNQETQYF | TGCGCCAGCAACGACCCCAACCAAGAGACCCAGTACTTC
TRBJ2-7 | - | TRBD1 | TRBV5-1 | CASREGTGLYEQYF | TGCGCCAGCAGGGAAGGGACAGGCCTCTACGAGCAGTACTTC
TRBJ2-7 | few | - | TRBV2 | CASSESPPGSSYEQYF | TGTGCCAGCAGTGAGTCTCCCCCGGGAAGCTCCTACGAGCAGTACTTC
TRBJ2-1 | few | - | TRBV7-3 | CASSLNGGYNEQFF | TGTGCCAGCAGCTTAAATGGTGGCTACAATGAGCAGTTCTTC
TRBJ1-6 | - | - | TRBV10-3 | CAPPEDSSYNSPLHF | TGTGCCCCCCCGGAGGACAGCTCCTATAATTCACCCCTCCACTTT
TRBJ1-5 | - | TRBD1 | TRBV7-8 | CASSLVPGAGGQPQHF | TGTGCCAGCAGCTTAGTCCCCGGGGCAGGGGGGCAGCCCCAGCATTTT
TRBJ1-1 | many | - | TRBV12-3/TRBV12-4 | CASSLNLNTEAFF | TGTGCCAGCAGTTTGAATTTGAACACTGAAGCTTTCTTT
TRBJ2-5 | few | - | TRBV7-9 | CASSLAGAEETQYF | TGTGCCAGCAGCTTAGCTGGGGCCGAAGAGACCCAGTACTTC
TRBJ1-5 | once | - | TRBV12-3/TRBV12-4 | CASSFLGDRGNQPQHF | TGTGCCAGCAGTTTCCTAGGGGACCGGGGCAATCAGCCCCAGCATTTT
TRBJ2-1 | few | TRBD1 | TRBV29-1 | CSAGQGTTNEQFF | TGCAGCGCAGGACAGGGTACCACCAATGAGCAGTTCTTC
TRBJ2-7 | few | - | TRBV6-2/TRBV6-3 | CASSSFQDSLFEQYF | TGTGCCAGCAGTTCCTTTCAGGACAGTCTTTTCGAGCAGTACTTC
TRBJ1-4 | few | TRBD1 | TRBV5-5 | CASRTGQANEKLFF | TGTGCCAGCAGGACTGGACAGGCTAATGAAAAACTGTTTTTT
TRBJ2-7 | few | TRBD1 | TRBV3-1 | CASSHGTDPWQYF | TGTGCCAGCAGCCACGGGACAGACCCTTGGCAGTACTTC
TRBJ2-3 | few | - | TRBV9 | CASSVTARLDWTQYF | TGTGCCAGCAGCGTAACCGCCAGACTAGATTGGACGCAGTATTTT
TRBJ1-5 | - | - | TRBV6-5 | CASSYSGGGGQPQHF | TGTGCCAGCAGTTACTCCGGGGGGGGCGGGCAGCCCCAGCATTTT
TRBJ2-7 | - | - | TRBV4-1 | CASSQGSRGSYEQYF | TGCGCCAGCAGCCAAGGTAGCCGGGGGTCCTACGAGCAGTACTTC
TRBJ2-3 | - | TRBD2 | TRBV20-1 | CSARSRLAGTSTDTQYF | TGCAGTGCTAGATCTAGACTAGCGGGGACCAGCACAGATACGCAGTATTTT
TRBJ2-7 | - | - | TRBV12-3/TRBV12-4 | CASSYKAWDYEQYF | TGTGCCAGCAGTTATAAGGCCTGGGACTACGAGCAGTACTTC
TRBJ2-3 | few | - | TRBV7-2 | CASSPPGTQYF | TGTGCCAGCAGCCCCCCGGGCACGCAGTATTTT
TRBJ2-1 | few | - | TRBV4-1 | CASSPLGTLNNEQFF | TGCGCCAGCAGCCCTCTCGGGACTTTAAACAATGAGCAGTTCTTC
TRBJ2-5 | - | TRBD2 | TRBV5-1 | CASKPSGNLQETQYF | TGCGCCAGCAAACCTAGCGGGAACTTACAAGAGACCCAGTACTTC
TRBJ2-1 | - | TRBD2 | TRBV4-1 | CASSHPGTSGPQTGNEQFF | TGCGCCAGCAGCCACCCAGGGACTAGCGGACCCCAAACGGGCAATGAGCAGTTCTTC
TRBJ2-3 | once | TRBD2 | TRBV6-1 | CAGSESGRSYDTYTDTQYF | TGTGCCGGCAGTGAAAGCGGGAGGTCTTACGACACTTACACAGATACGCAGTATTTT
TRBJ1-5 | - | TRBD1 | TRBV6-2/TRBV6-3 | CASSADRVEQPQHF | TGTGCCAGCAGCGCCGACAGGGTGGAACAGCCCCAGCATTTT
TRBJ2-5 | - | - | TRBV29-1 | CSVEKLVSKWETQYF | TGCAGCGTTGAAAAATTGGTTAGCAAATGGGAGACCCAGTACTTC
TRBJ2-1 | - | - | TRBV12-3/TRBV12-4 | CASSFIPTGSSYNEQFF | TGTGCCAGCAGTTTCATCCCCACGGGGTCGTCCTACAATGAGCAGTTCTTC
TRBJ2-7 | - | - | TRBV12-3/TRBV12-4 | CASGSRVPYEQYF | TGTGCCAGCGGGTCCAGAGTCCCCTACGAGCAGTACTTC